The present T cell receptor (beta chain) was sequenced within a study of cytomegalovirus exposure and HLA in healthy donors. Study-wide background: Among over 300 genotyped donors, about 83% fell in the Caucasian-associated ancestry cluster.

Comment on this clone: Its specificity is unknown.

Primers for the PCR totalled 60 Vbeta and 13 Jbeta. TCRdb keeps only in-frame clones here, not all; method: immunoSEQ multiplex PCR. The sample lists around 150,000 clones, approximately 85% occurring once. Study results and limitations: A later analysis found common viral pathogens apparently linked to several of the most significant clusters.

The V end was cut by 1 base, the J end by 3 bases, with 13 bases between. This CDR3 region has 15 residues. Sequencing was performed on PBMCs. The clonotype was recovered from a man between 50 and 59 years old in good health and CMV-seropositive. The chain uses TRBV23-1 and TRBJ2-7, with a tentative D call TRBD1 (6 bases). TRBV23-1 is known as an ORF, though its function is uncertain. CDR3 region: CASSQYTGTSYEQYF. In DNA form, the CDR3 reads TGCGCCAGCAGTCAATACACAGGGACAAGCTACGAGCAGTACTTC.